Included here is one T cell receptor (beta chain) sequence, with context. In the original processing: Reference gene primer amplification yielded estimated nucleated cell counts. TCRdb's table, derived via immunoSEQ multiplex PCR, lists solely in-frame clones and lacks some. V, J and clone size were drawn from that table, and D and trimming were deduced from the DNA. This table holds about 52,000 clones, more than 85% found once. Germline V CDR1 and CDR2: MGHDK, SYGVNS. Trimming took 1 base from V and 4 from J, leaving 19 bases between them. The CDR3 loop spans 17 amino acids. This sample was included in a study of blood T cell repertoires in COVID-19. Study information: Samples representing acute and convalescent COVID-19 were sourced from the United States, Italy and Spain. Nucleic acid was either cDNA or gDNA, and it came from T cells, B-cell-depleted T cells, or PBMCs.

Material: peripheral blood. The rearrangement links TRBV25-1 to TRBJ1-1; D remains ambiguous. The source of this sequence is a man in his fifties with active COVID-19. CDR3 in DNA: TGTGCCAGCAGTGAATCAGTAGGAGGAGGACCGAGCACTGAAGCTTTCTTT. This codes for CASSESVGGGPSTEAFF.